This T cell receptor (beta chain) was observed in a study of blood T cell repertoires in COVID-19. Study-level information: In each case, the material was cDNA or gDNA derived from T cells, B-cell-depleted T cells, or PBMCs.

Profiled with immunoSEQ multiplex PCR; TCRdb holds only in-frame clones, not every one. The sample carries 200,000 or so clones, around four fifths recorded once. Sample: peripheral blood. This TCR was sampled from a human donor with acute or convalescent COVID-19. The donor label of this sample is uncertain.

The CDR3 here is CASSGQGGLEQYF. The DNA for the CDR3 is TGTGCCAGCAGCGGACAGGGGGGCCTCGAGCAGTACTTC. This chain uses TRBV6-2 or TRBV6-3 with TRBJ2-7; TRBD1 aligns across 10 bases. The CDR3 covers 13 residues. J gave up 6 bases and V 6 bases, and 5 bases lay outside the gene matches. Germline V gene lookup returns CDR1 MNHEY and CDR2 SVGEGT.